A selection of T cell receptor beta chains follows, all from one sample in a study of blood T cell repertoires in COVID-19. Some clones are missing from TCRdb's copy, which holds only in-frame ones; the method was immunoSEQ multiplex PCR. This table has around 57,000 clones, about 80% appearing once. Sequenced input: peripheral blood. The receptors derive from a woman in her fifties or sixties with acute or convalescent COVID-19. Each CDR3 is given with its conserved first and last residue.

J gene | CDR3 length | V gene | CDR3 protein
TRBJ2-4 | 13 | TRBV12-3/TRBV12-4 | CASTSPPLGGQYF
TRBJ2-7 | 16 | TRBV4-1 | CASSQTAGRVSYEQYF
TRBJ2-6 | 16 | TRBV19 | CASSTLTGSGANVLTF
TRBJ2-2 | 17 | TRBV7-2 | CASSSPTPGQGTGELFF
TRBJ2-5 | 14 | TRBV7-9 | CASVSGTTKETQYF
TRBJ1-1 | 13 | TRBV10-3 | CATFLAPNTEAFF
TRBJ1-2 | 12 | TRBV11-2 | CASSPADYGYTF
TRBJ2-3 | 14 | TRBV9 | CASSGTSGGDTQYF
TRBJ2-7 | 13 | TRBV7-9 | CASSLKTGREQYF
TRBJ1-6 | 13 | TRBV6-5 | CASRDTYNSPLHF
TRBJ2-3 | 17 | TRBV27 | CASIQNGQGVSTDTQYF
TRBJ1-1 | 14 | TRBV6-5 | CASRDASRDTEAFF
TRBJ2-3 | 16 | TRBV11-3 | CASSLGGTSGTDTQYF
TRBJ2-7 | 14 | TRBV30 | CAWSVQAGMAEQYF
TRBJ2-2 | 15 | TRBV30 | CAWSGQGKNTGELFF
TRBJ2-5 | 15 | TRBV7-9 | CASSLFGGAPETQYF
TRBJ2-5 | 13 | TRBV6-2/TRBV6-3 | CASSYRGWETQYF
TRBJ2-1 | 17 | TRBV4-2 | CASSQEVGTSGVGEQFF
TRBJ1-1 | 16 | TRBV7-6 | CASSLTKTGLNTEAFF
TRBJ2-3 | 11 | TRBV27 | CASSQGDTQYF
TRBJ2-3 | 13 | TRBV9 | CASSVDRVDTQYF
TRBJ1-1 | 15 | TRBV5-1 | CASSLVGSWRTEAFF
TRBJ2-1 | 13 | TRBV5-1 | CASSFAGADEQFF
TRBJ2-7 | 15 | TRBV10-3 | CAISEMGTVTYEQYF
TRBJ2-3 | 15 | TRBV4-3 | CASSQGLENTDTQYF
TRBJ1-6 | 16 | TRBV10-3 | CAISDPGSGGGSPLHF
TRBJ2-2 | 13 | TRBV6-5 | CASGTFGSGELFF
TRBJ2-2 | 13 | TRBV5-1 | CASSLVQTGELFF
TRBJ1-2 | 13 | TRBV29-1 | CSVEDRGQKGYTF
TRBJ2-7 | 14 | TRBV11-2 | CASRPGTGRDEQYF
TRBJ2-7 | 15 | TRBV7-2 | CASSSEAGATYEQYF
TRBJ2-3 | 14 | TRBV11-2 | CASSLDGAADTQYF
TRBJ2-7 | 15 | TRBV5-1 | CASSPVGGGVDEQYF
TRBJ2-7 | 15 | TRBV5-1 | CASSLIWTDSYEQYF
TRBJ2-3 | 16 | TRBV5-8 | CASSYIGSGRTDTQYF
TRBJ1-2 | 14 | TRBV18 | CASSPSQGSYGYTF
TRBJ1-1 | 13 | TRBV15 | CATKRGENTEAFF
TRBJ2-5 | 18 | TRBV4-2 | CASSQDGARRGGEETQYF
TRBJ2-6 | 17 | TRBV10-1 | CASSSNEGTPGANVLTF
TRBJ2-2 | 15 | TRBV3-1/TRBV3-2 | CASSPQGRKTGELFF